This TCR beta chain was sequenced in a study of T cells in localized non-small cell lung cancer. Study observations and caveats: Higher blood T cell density tracked longer overall survival.

With respect to this clone: Antigen: not known.

TCRdb keeps only in-frame clones here, not all; method: immunoSEQ multiplex PCR. The data show approximately 28,000 clones, about 90% seen once. Germline loops: CDR1 SGDLS, CDR2 YYNGEE. V was clipped by 0 bases and J by 4 bases, with 14 bases between them. The CDR3 is 16 residues long. This TCR was recovered from a woman between 35 and 70 years old with stage III lung adenocarcinoma. The specimen was peripheral blood mononuclear cells, collected before any cancer treatment. The chain is built from TRBV9 and TRBJ2-1; D gene uncertain. The CDR3 region has the DNA TGTGCCAGCAGCGTAGAAGGTTCCTACACTTACAATGAGCAGTTCTTC. Protein: CASSVEGSYTYNEQFF.